The present T cell receptor beta chain was sequenced within a study of T cell responses to AZD1222 COVID-19 vaccine. Findings of the study overall: Following two doses of AZD1222, Spike-specific TCR breadth and depth rose.

CDR3 length: 19 amino acids. Germline-derived CDR1 and CDR2 are SGHVS and FQNEAQ. V was clipped by 2 bases and J by 5 bases; unmatched bases: 15. Points on this clone: Its antigen is currently unknown.

Assay: immunoSEQ multiplex PCR; the TCRdb copy retains only in-frame clones and omits some. The table lists 60,000 to 95,000 clones, roughly 87% of them singletons. Here the sequenced sample was peripheral blood, taken 28 days after the second AZD1222 dose. This clonotype originated in an adult who received the AZD1222 COVID-19 vaccine. The V and J genes are TRBV7-8 and TRBJ2-2; 9 nucleotides match TRBD1. In DNA form, the CDR3 reads TGTGCCAGCAGCTTATTATTTGGAACAGGGGGCTTTCGGACCGGGGAGCTGTTTTTT. Its translation: CASSLLFGTGGFRTGELFF.